Each of the 11 T cell receptor beta chains below was sequenced from the same sample in a study of blood T cell repertoires in COVID-19. Some clones are missing from TCRdb's copy, which holds only in-frame ones; the method was immunoSEQ multiplex PCR. The sample contains about 220,000 clones, 82% of which appear only once. The sequenced material came from PBMCs or T cells enriched from blood (not recorded which). These receptors originate from a woman in her sixties who had recovered from COVID-19.

This chain connects TRBV19 to TRBJ1-2; 8 nucleotides match TRBD1. Germline loops: CDR1 LNHDA, CDR2 SQIVND (reference sequence). The junction had 10 bases not matched to a gene; V was cut back by 5 bases and J by 8 bases. This CDR3 has 14 residues. DNA of the CDR3: TGTGCCAGTAGTGTAACACAGGGGGGTGGCGGCTACACCTTC. Protein: CASSVTQGGGGYTF.

The chain joins TRBV29-1 to TRBJ2-6, with 7 positions matching TRBD1. The junction had 0 bases not matched to a gene; V was cut back by 6 bases and J by 1 base. Germline CDR1 is SQVTM and CDR2 is ANQGSEA. This CDR3 is 13 amino acids long. For the CDR3, the DNA is TGCAGCGTACAGGGGTCTGGGGCCAACGTCCTGACTTTC. Its protein product is CSVQGSGANVLTF.

This rearrangement joins TRBV18 to TRBJ1-4; a weak D match, TRBD1 (6 bases). Per the germline V gene, CDR1 is KGHSH and CDR2 is LQKENI. The CDR3 spans 16 residues. Trimming removed 3 bases at V and 0 bases at J, with 11 bases between. The CDR3 reads CASSPTGPATNEKLFF. The CDR3 DNA reads TGTGCCAGCTCACCCACAGGGCCCGCAACTAATGAAAAACTGTTTTTT.

This chain uses TRBV18 with TRBJ1-3; 8 bases map to TRBD1. CDR3 length: 15 amino acids. V lost 3 bases to trimming and J lost 1 base; unmatched junction nucleotides: 2. Germline CDR1 reads KGHSH; CDR2 reads LQKENI. The CDR3 sequence is CASSPTGASGNTIYF. In nucleotides, the CDR3 is TGTGCCAGCTCACCGACAGGGGCTTCTGGAAACACCATATATTTT.

This rearrangement joins TRBV7-2 to TRBJ2-7; 8 bases match TRBD1. CDR1 is SGHTA, CDR2 FQGNSA, per germline. The V segment lost 4 bases and the J segment 7 bases; nucleotides outside the gene matches: 12. This CDR3 comprises 15 residues. This CDR3 is CASSSDRVILEEQYF. The CDR3, as DNA: TGTGCCAGCAGCTCGGACAGGGTAATTCTAGAGGAGCAGTACTTC.

The rearrangement links TRBV7-8 to TRBJ2-3; D uncertain. Germline V gene data show CDR1 as SGHVS and CDR2 as FQNEAQ. V was shortened by 1 base and J by 4 bases, with 15 bases between the two germline ends. This CDR3 spans 16 amino acids. CDR3 sequence: CASSLGPWAPPDTQYF. CDR3 sequence (DNA): TGTGCCAGCAGCTTAGGACCCTGGGCACCCCCAGATACGCAGTATTTT.

CDR3 sequence: CASSARDRATEAFF. The CDR3 DNA is TGTGCCAGCAGCGCCCGGGACAGGGCCACTGAAGCTTTCTTT. The V gene is TRBV9, the J gene TRBJ1-1, with 9 bases identical to TRBD1. J lost 4 bases, V lost 3 bases, and 4 bases had no gene match. This CDR3 region has 14 residues. From germline, CDR1 is SGDLS and CDR2 YYNGEE.

The chain combines TRBV27 with TRBJ2-7, with D perhaps matching TRBD2 (6 bases). Germline CDR1 reads MNHEY; CDR2 reads SMNVEV (reference sequence). Trimming took 4 bases from V and 0 from J, leaving 13 bases between them. The CDR3 loop spans 15 amino acids. CDR3 residues: CASSSGTPSSYEQYF. In DNA, the CDR3 is TGTGCCAGCAGTTCCGGGACTCCAAGCTCCTACGAGCAGTACTTC.

This clone was detected a few times. The chain combines TRBV5-1 with TRBJ1-2; D gene ambiguous. Trimming took 0 bases from V and 6 from J, leaving 9 bases between them. The CDR3 runs to 13 residues. Germline V gives CDR1 SGHRS, CDR2 YFSETQ. The CDR3 sequence is CASSLEPRDGYTF. CDR3 DNA sequence: TGCGCCAGCAGCTTGGAGCCCCGTGATGGCTACACCTTC.

The rearrangement uses TRBV4-1 and TRBJ1-4; possible D gene TRBD1, 5 bases. Germline V gene sequence: CDR1 MGHRA, CDR2 YSYEKL. CDR3 size: 14 residues. The germline V and J ends were trimmed by 8 bases and 6 bases, with 16 bases remaining between them. CDR3 coding DNA: TGCGCCAGCGGTCCTCAGGGAGGGGATGAAAAACTGTTTTTT. This encodes CASGPQGGDEKLFF.

The V call is TRBV6-2 or TRBV6-3, the J call TRBJ1-4; 7 bases are shared with TRBD1. V lost 6 bases, J lost 7 bases, and 14 bases stayed unmatched. Germline-derived CDR1 and CDR2 are MNHEY and SVGEGT. The CDR3 loop spans 16 amino acids. The CDR3 sequence is CASSQLSTGRSEKLFF. CDR3 sequence (DNA): TGTGCCAGCAGCCAATTATCGACAGGGAGGTCTGAAAAACTGTTTTTT.